This TCR beta chain was recovered during a study of cytomegalovirus exposure and HLA in healthy donors. Regarding this clone: Its target is unknown.

This CDR3 region has 16 residues. The germline V gene has CDR1 MDHEN and CDR2 SYDVKM. V lost 6 bases, J lost 1 base, and 16 bases lay in between. Study conclusions and caveats: Cytomegalovirus association was listed for about 180 TCR beta chains. Analysis performed later found roughly 18,000 TCR beta sequences associated with HLA alleles at 0.05 false discovery rate. In a later analysis, DRB1 alleles had the most associated TCRs; HLA-C alleles the fewest.

Both 60 Vbeta primers and 13 Jbeta primers went into the PCR. Libraries were prepared by immunoSEQ multiplex PCR; TCRdb keeps only in-frame clonotypes and omits some of them. Of roughly 110,000 clones in the sample, around 73% were seen once. The rearrangement links TRBV28 to TRBJ1-5; a possible D gene is TRBD1 (5 bases). Sequenced input: PBMCs. This receptor was identified in a woman younger than 45 in good health and CMV-seropositive. The DNA for the CDR3 is TGTGCCAGCAGACCAAGGGAGGGGATGAGCAATCAGCCCCAGCATTTT. Translating gives CASRPREGMSNQPQHF.